This TCR beta chain was identified during a study of blood T cells in healthy people across ages. Broader study findings: Relative to aged donors, long-lived donors carried more naive CD4+ cells and displayed higher diversity.

Isolated PBMCs totaled at least 6 million in each sample. V was clipped by 2 bases and J by 4 bases; unmatched bases: 11. Germline V gene data show CDR1 as MNHNS and CDR2 as SASEGT. This CDR3 contains 17 residues. It was with a sample-barcoded 5' primer and a J-beta primer mix that a second PCR of about 6 to 11 cycles was run. The yield of each sample was at least 2.5 million CDR3-containing paired-end reads. TCRdb recomputed calls from the 5' RACE reads with MiXCR, one row per CDR3 protein. The sample lists 1.5 million to 2 million distinct CDR3 sequences, approximately 32% seen once, with approximately 10% in the top ten. Remarks on this clonotype: The antigen remains undetermined.

The J gene is TRBJ2-1, the V gene TRBV6-1, with 7 bases matching TRBD2. The sequence was collected from a woman in her 30s in good health. The sequenced material came from blood. CDR3 DNA: TGTGCCAGCAGTGAATTTGAGACCGGGACTAATTACAATGAGCAGTTCTTC. Encoded protein: CASSEFETGTNYNEQFF.